The next 5 T cell receptor beta chains were all read from a single sample in a study of T cells after yellow fever vaccination. A single record per CDR3 protein comes from TCRdb applying MiXCR to the 5' RACE reads. The data contain approximately 13,000 distinct CDR3 sequences, roughly 4.6% of them singletons. The material was PBMCs, either bulk or a sorted T-cell subset (CD4+, CD8+, memory, or dextramer-sorted; not recorded which), obtained 45 days after the yellow fever booster vaccination. These receptors were taken from a man younger than 40 who received the YFV17D yellow fever vaccine.

This clonotype was observed at least ten times. This chain connects TRBV7-2 to TRBJ2-7; 7 positions match TRBD2. The ends lost 3 bases at V and 7 bases at J; junction bases unmatched: 3. The CDR3 extends over 12 amino acids. In germline, CDR1 is SGHTA, CDR2 FQGNSA. The CDR3: CASSFNGREQYF. In DNA form, the CDR3 reads TGTGCCAGCAGCTTTAACGGGAGGGAGCAGTACTTC.

This clonotype has at least ten counts. The chain joins TRBV7-2 to TRBJ2-1; TRBD2 matches 9 bases. CDR3 size: 18 residues. CDR1 is SGHTA and CDR2 is FQGNSA in the germline V gene. V shed 2 bases, J shed 4 bases, and the junction held 12 bases outside the gene matches. As DNA, the CDR3 is TGTGCCAGCAGCTTACGTTTGATGACTAGCGGAGGATACAATGAGCAGTTCTTC. Translating it yields CASSLRLMTSGGYNEQFF.

The chain combines TRBV4-3 with TRBJ2-2; 10 bases are a match to TRBD2. The CDR3 is 17 amino acids. Germline CDR1 and CDR2: LGHNA and YSLEER. Losses at the gene ends were 0 bases for V and 2 bases for J; bases not matched to a gene: 3. The CDR3 DNA follows: TGCGCCAGCAGCCAAGACGGACTAGCGGATAACACCGGGGAGCTGTTTTTT. Protein product: CASSQDGLADNTGELFF.

This clonotype has at least ten counts. The chain has TRBV6-1 and TRBJ2-7; maybe TRBD2 (6 bases). V lost 6 bases and J lost 0, with 24 bases in between. This CDR3 contains 18 residues. CDR1 and CDR2 from the germline V gene are MNHNS and SASEGT. CDR3 residues: CASRKSTRGGISSYEQYF. As DNA, the CDR3 is TGTGCCAGCAGGAAATCGACTCGTGGCGGGATTAGCTCCTACGAGCAGTACTTC.

This chain joins TRBV7-2 and TRBJ2-7; D is unclear. CDR1 SGHTA and CDR2 FQGNSA come from the germline V gene. This CDR3 region has 13 residues. Trimming stripped 1 base from V and 3 bases from J, with 7 bases between. The CDR3 region is CASSLEQVYEQYF. The CDR3 bases are TGTGCCAGCAGCTTAGAGCAGGTCTACGAGCAGTACTTC.